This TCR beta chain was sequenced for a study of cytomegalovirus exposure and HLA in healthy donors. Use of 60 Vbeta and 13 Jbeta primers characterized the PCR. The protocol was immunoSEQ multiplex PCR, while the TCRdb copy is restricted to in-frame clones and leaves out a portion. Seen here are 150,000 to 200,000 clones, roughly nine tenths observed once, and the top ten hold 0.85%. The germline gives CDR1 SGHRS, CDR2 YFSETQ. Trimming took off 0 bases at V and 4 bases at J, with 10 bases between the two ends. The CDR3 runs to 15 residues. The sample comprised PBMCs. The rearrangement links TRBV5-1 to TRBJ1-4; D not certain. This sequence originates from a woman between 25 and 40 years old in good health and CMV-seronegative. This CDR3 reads CASSLGNTNNEKLFF. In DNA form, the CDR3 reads TGCGCCAGCAGCTTGGGCAACACTAATAATGAAAAACTGTTTTTT.